This T cell receptor (beta chain) came from a study of CD8+ T cells in alopecia areata. Study context: Oral tofacitinib, 5 to 10 mg twice daily, was given in an open-label trial.

Reverse transcribed after extraction, RNA yielded cDNA as the sequencing template. Data came from immunoSEQ multiplex PCR; TCRdb stores just in-frame clones and leaves some out. The profile shows 150,000 to 160,000 clones, more than 45% of them singletons. This CDR3 is 18 amino acids long. Trimming took 1 base from V and 2 from J, leaving 20 bases between them. Germline-derived CDR1 and CDR2 are SGHRS and YFSETQ. The chain has TRBV5-1 and TRBJ2-3; unclear D gene. The starting material was CD8+ T cells sorted from blood, obtained at week 0. This receptor was identified in a human donor with alopecia areata. CDR3 protein: CASSLNQAGATDTDTQYF. The CDR3 DNA sequence: TGCGCCAGCAGCTTGAATCAGGCAGGAGCAACGGACACAGATACGCAGTATTTT. The complete variable domain, with remaining parts taken from reference TRBV5-1 and TRBJ2-3, reads KAGVTQTPRYLIKTRGQQVTLSCSPISGHRSVSWYQQTPGQGLQFLFEYFSETQRNKGNFPGRFSGRQFSNSRSEMNVSTLELGDSALYLCASSLNQAGATDTDTQYFGPGTRLTVL.